These 21 T cell receptor beta chains came from one sample sequenced in a study of T cells in Graves' hyperthyroidism and ophthalmopathy. RNA transcripts yielded amplified TCR beta CDR3 regions. The study used the HTBI primer set for a first-round RT-PCR of the TCR CDR3. In TCRdb, the multiplex PCR reads were re-called with MiXCR into one record per CDR3 protein. The sample consists of about 700,000 distinct CDR3 sequences, around 15% of them appearing once. The sequenced material came from blood. The receptor source for this set is a woman under 30 with Graves' hyperthyroidism.

The table lists this clonotype with many counts. The rearrangement joins TRBV3-1 to TRBJ2-7, with a tentative D call TRBD2 (6 bases). V was pared by 4 bases and J by 3 bases, with 19 bases between. The germline V gene encodes CDR1 LGHDT and CDR2 YNNKEL (reference sequence). There are 16 residues in the CDR3. The CDR3 region has the DNA TGTGCCAGCAGCCCCTCGGGAGTGGGGACGTTCTACGAGCAGTACTTC. This encodes CASSPSGVGTFYEQYF.

This clonotype has only a few counts. J is TRBJ2-7 and V is TRBV6-6; perhaps D is TRBD1 or TRBD2 (5 bases each). V was cut by 0 bases and J by 4 bases, with 7 bases left in between. Germline V gene lookup returns CDR1 MNHNY and CDR2 SVGAGI (reference sequence). This CDR3 contains 13 residues. CDR3 DNA sequence: TGTGCCAGCAGTTACTCTTGGGGGTACGAGCAGTACTTC. This codes for CASSYSWGYEQYF.

Ten or more counts support this clonotype. This chain connects TRBV2 to TRBJ2-3; 10 nucleotides align to TRBD2. V gave up 1 base and J gave up 2 bases; unmatched junction bases: 6. The length of the CDR3 is 17 residues. Germline V gene data show CDR1 as SNHLY and CDR2 as FYNNEI. The CDR3, as DNA: TGTGCCAGCAGTGAAGAAATAGCGGGAGGTTTCACAGATACGCAGTATTTT. It translates to CASSEEIAGGFTDTQYF.

This clonotype has at least ten counts. The chain links TRBV6-2 or TRBV6-3 to TRBJ1-1; no definite D call. This CDR3 region has 15 residues. V was trimmed by 4 bases and J by 1 base, leaving 13 bases between them. The V gene's germline CDR1 is MNHEY and CDR2 SVGEGT. Written as DNA, the CDR3 is TGTGCCAGCAGTTCCGTACCAGGTGGGAACACTGAAGCTTTCTTT. Protein sequence: CASSSVPGGNTEAFF.

Points on this clonotype: A much larger clone lies a single base off, so this may be a read error. The chain uses TRBV24-1 and TRBJ2-1, with D perhaps TRBD2 (5 bases). Germline V gene sequence: CDR1 KGHDR, CDR2 SFDVKD. The CDR3 consists of 12 residues. The CDR3 here is CAVGVPYNKQFF. The CDR3, as DNA: TGTGCCGTGGGAGTGCCCTACAATAAGCAGTTCTTC.

At least ten counts were recorded for this clonotype. The chain carries TRBV2 and TRBJ2-1; D gene uncertain. V gave up 0 bases and J gave up 7 bases, with 13 bases separating them. This CDR3 is built from 15 residues. The germline V gene has CDR1 SNHLY and CDR2 FYNNEI. The CDR3 nucleotides are TGTGCCAGCAGTGAAGCAAAAGTCAACCTTAATGAGCAGTTCTTC. Amino acid sequence: CASSEAKVNLNEQFF.

This clonotype has a handful of counts. The V gene is TRBV6-1, the J gene TRBJ2-7; D may be TRBD2 (5 bases). The germline CDR1 and CDR2 sequences are MNHNS and SASEGT. Trimming took 6 bases from V and 5 from J, leaving 17 bases between them. CDR3 length equals 14 residues. Here the CDR3 reads CASRVLGEVNEQYF. The CDR3, as DNA: TGTGCCAGCAGAGTTTTGGGAGAGGTCAACGAGCAGTACTTC.

Ten or more counts support this clonotype. This chain links TRBV20-1 with TRBJ2-1, with D possibly matching TRBD2 (7 bases). The CDR3 loop spans 14 amino acids. The V end was cut by 2 bases, the J end by 7 bases, with 15 bases between. In germline, CDR1 is DFQATT, CDR2 SNEGSKA (reference sequence). The chain's CDR3 is CSARTGGAGNEQFF. Written as DNA, the CDR3 is TGCAGTGCTAGAACGGGGGGCGCGGGGAATGAGCAGTTCTTC.

This clonotype appeared a few times. The conserved phenylalanine or tryptophan normally closing the CDR3 is absent here, so this likely arose from a read error. The chain carries TRBV27 and TRBJ1-5; possible D gene TRBD1, 5 bases. Trimming shortened V by 2 bases and J by 0 bases, and 11 bases separated the two germline ends. This CDR3 has 16 amino acids. Germline CDR1 reads MNHEY; CDR2 reads SMNVEV (reference sequence). Written as DNA, the CDR3 is TGTGCCAGCAGTTTACTAGCCACAGGTAGCAATCAGCCCCAGCATCTT. As protein: CASSLLATGSNQPQHL.

The V gene is TRBV4-3, the J gene TRBJ2-7; TRBD2 aligns across 10 bases. The ends lost 5 bases at V and 6 bases at J; junction bases unmatched: 10. The CDR3 totals 15 residues. The germline V gene encodes CDR1 LGHNA and CDR2 YSLEER. The DNA for the CDR3 is TGCGCCAGCAGCGCTCTGGGGGGACTAGCGCCCGAGCAGTACTTC. Translated, it gives CASSALGGLAPEQYF.

The chain joins TRBV14 to TRBJ2-5; D possibly matches TRBD1 or TRBD2 (7 bases each). The V end lost 5 bases, the J end lost 5 bases, and 21 bases lay between the germline ends. Germline CDR1 and CDR2: SGHDN and FVKESK. This CDR3 contains 16 residues. CDR3 nucleotides: TGTGCCAGCAGCAGCGGGACAGTGAGGGATCGGGAGACCCAGTACTTC. Amino acids: CASSSGTVRDRETQYF.

Only a few counts were recorded for this clonotype. This chain connects TRBV7-9 to TRBJ1-5; 7 nucleotides align to TRBD1. V lost 1 base to trimming and J lost 2 bases; unmatched junction nucleotides: 17. The V gene's germline CDR1 is SEHNR and CDR2 FQNEAQ (reference sequence). CDR3 length equals 20 residues. CDR3 region: CASSLVLGSTGTIRNQPQHF. Written as DNA, the CDR3 is TGTGCCAGCAGCTTAGTTCTTGGGTCGACAGGGACGATCCGCAATCAGCCCCAGCATTTT.

A few counts support this clonotype. The CDR3 sequence: CAYAGQRTRKTLRGSSYEQYF. In DNA form, the CDR3 reads TGTGCTTATGCGGGACAGCGCACTCGCAAGACTCTTCGGGGGAGCTCCTACGAGCAGTACTTC. The chain joins TRBV27 to TRBJ2-7; perhaps TRBD1 as D (7 bases). The CDR3 sequence is 21 residues long. Germline V gives CDR1 MNHEY, CDR2 SMNVEV (reference sequence).

The chain has TRBV2 and TRBJ2-7; D gene ambiguous. The CDR3 length is 15 residues. CDR1 SNHLY and CDR2 FYNNEI come from the germline V gene. V was clipped by 1 base and J by 6 bases, with 16 bases between them. The CDR3 bases are TGTGCCAGCAGTGAAGGTATTGGCTTGGGATTCGAGCAGTACTTC. Translated: CASSEGIGLGFEQYF.

This clonotype has a handful of counts. This chain connects TRBV7-3 to TRBJ2-1, with D maybe TRBD2 (5 bases). The V end was cut by 4 bases, the J end by 0 bases, with 13 bases between. Germline V lookup: CDR1 SGHTA, CDR2 FQGTGA. The CDR3 extends over 16 amino acids. The DNA of the CDR3 is TGTGCCAGCAGCTCCGGACTGTCAAGCTCCTACAATGAGCAGTTCTTC. Translated: CASSSGLSSSYNEQFF.

This clonotype was counted ten times or more. The V and J genes are TRBV4-1 and TRBJ2-1; 7 positions agree with TRBD1. This CDR3 contains 16 residues. Germline-derived CDR1 and CDR2 are MGHRA and YSYEKL. Trimming removed 1 base from V and 4 bases from J; junction bases left unmatched: 7. The CDR3 spells CASSQGNRGSYNEQFF. CDR3 nucleotide sequence: TGCGCCAGCAGCCAAGGGAACAGGGGCTCTTACAATGAGCAGTTCTTC.

This clonotype was seen repeatedly, ten times or more. V and J are TRBV7-2 and TRBJ1-5; 10 positions agree with TRBD1. The CDR3 length is 15 residues. Germline assignment: CDR1 SGHTA and CDR2 FQGNSA. Germline trimming cut 5 bases from V and 0 bases from J; bases unmatched to any gene: 1. CDR3 DNA sequence: TGTGCCAGCAGCCGGGACAGGGGTAGCAATCAGCCCCAGCATTTT. The encoded protein is CASSRDRGSNQPQHF.

This clonotype was detected only a few times. The genes are TRBV5-5 and TRBJ2-3; perhaps TRBD1 as D (6 bases). Looked up from germline, CDR1 is SGHKS and CDR2 is YYEKEE (reference sequence). V was cut by 6 bases and J by 4 bases, with 15 bases left in between. There are 14 residues in the CDR3. The CDR3 DNA sequence: TGTGCCAGCACCATCACACAGGGCGCAGATACGCAGTATTTT. Translation gives CASTITQGADTQYF. The full variable domain, its missing parts supplied by reference TRBV5-5 and TRBJ2-3, is DAGVTQSPTHLIKTRGQQVTLRCSPISGHKSVSWYQQVLGQGPQFIFQYYEKEERGRGNFPDRFSARQFPNYSSELNVNALLLGDSALYLCASTITQGADTQYFGPGTRLTVL.

The chain is built from TRBV15 and TRBJ2-1; TRBD2 is a possible D gene (5 bases). The closer fit of TRBJ2-7 to the DNA end suggests the J call may be wrong. The CDR3 loop spans 13 amino acids. Germline V gene lookup returns CDR1 LNHNV and CDR2 YYDKDF (reference sequence). The CDR3 loop reads CATQAETYNEQYF. The DNA of the CDR3 is TGTGCCACCCAAGCGGAGACCTACAATGAGCAGTACTTC.

There are many counts of this clonotype. The chain is built from TRBV30 and TRBJ2-7; D might be TRBD1 (6 bases). Trimming took 4 bases from V and 4 from J, leaving 17 bases between them. The CDR3 runs 14 residues. Germline assignment: CDR1 GTSNPN and CDR2 SVGIG (reference sequence). The CDR3 DNA follows: TGTGCCTGGAAGTTCGGGGACAAGCGGTACGAGCAGTACTTC. Amino acid sequence: CAWKFGDKRYEQYF.

About this clonotype: Being one base from a much bigger clone, this may be a read error. The rearrangement uses TRBV27 and TRBJ2-7; no clear D. The CDR3 covers 13 residues. From germline, CDR1 is MNHEY and CDR2 SMNVEV (reference sequence). V gave up 3 bases and J gave up 7 bases, with 13 bases separating them. CDR3 bases: TGTGCCAGCAGTTTTGACCCCGTGGGGGAGCAGTACTTC. This encodes CASSFDPVGEQYF.